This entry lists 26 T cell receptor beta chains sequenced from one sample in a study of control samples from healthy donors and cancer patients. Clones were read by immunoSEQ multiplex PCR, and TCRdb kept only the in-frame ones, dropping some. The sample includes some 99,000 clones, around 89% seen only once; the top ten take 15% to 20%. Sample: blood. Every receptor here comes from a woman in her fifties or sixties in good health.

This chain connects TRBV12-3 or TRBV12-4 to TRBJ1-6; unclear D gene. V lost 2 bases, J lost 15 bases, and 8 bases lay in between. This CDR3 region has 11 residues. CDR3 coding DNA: TGTGCCAGCAGTTTACGACTGAACCTCCACTTT. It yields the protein CASSLRLNLHF.

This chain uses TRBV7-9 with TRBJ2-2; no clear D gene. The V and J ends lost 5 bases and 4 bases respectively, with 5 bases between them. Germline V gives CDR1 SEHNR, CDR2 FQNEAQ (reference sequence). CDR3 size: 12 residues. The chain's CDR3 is CASSTVTGELFF. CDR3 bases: TGTGCCAGCAGCACTGTCACCGGGGAGCTGTTTTTT. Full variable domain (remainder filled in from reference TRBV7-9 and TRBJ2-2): DTGVSQNPRHKITKRGQNVTFRCDPISEHNRLYWYRQTLGQGPEFLTYFQNEAQLEKSRLLSDRFSAERPKGSFSTLEIQRTEQGDSAMYLCASSTVTGELFFGEGSRLTVL.

The CDR3 DNA reads TGTGCCAGCAGTCCGATATCCGTCAACAGGGCGTATAATTCACCCCTCCACTTT. The encoded protein is CASSPISVNRAYNSPLHF. The chain has TRBV28 and TRBJ1-6; D perhaps matches TRBD1 (6 bases). V was cut by 5 bases and J by 4 bases, with 21 bases left in between. The CDR3 contains 18 residues. Looked up from germline, CDR1 is MDHEN and CDR2 is SYDVKM.

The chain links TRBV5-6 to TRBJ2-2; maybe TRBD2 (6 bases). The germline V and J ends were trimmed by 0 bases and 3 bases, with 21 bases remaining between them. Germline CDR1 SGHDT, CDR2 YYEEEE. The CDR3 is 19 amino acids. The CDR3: CASSLGGSGVKGHTGELFF. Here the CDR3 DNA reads TGTGCCAGCAGCTTGGGGGGCTCGGGGGTTAAAGGACACACCGGGGAGCTGTTTTTT.

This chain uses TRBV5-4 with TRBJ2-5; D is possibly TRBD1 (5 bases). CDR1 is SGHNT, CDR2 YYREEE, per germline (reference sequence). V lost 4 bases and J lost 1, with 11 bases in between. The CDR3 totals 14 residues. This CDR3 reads CASSPPQGQETQYF. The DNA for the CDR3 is TGTGCCAGCAGCCCGCCGCAGGGCCAAGAGACCCAGTACTTC.

In DNA form, the CDR3 reads TGTGCCAGCAGTCCGACAGGGAGTACCTACGAGCAGTACGTC. Its protein is CASSPTGSTYEQYV. The chain is built from TRBV27 and TRBJ2-7; 7 bases map to TRBD1. CDR3 size: 14 residues. The trim removed 5 bases at V and 2 bases at J, leaving 6 bases unmatched. The germline V gene encodes CDR1 MNHEY and CDR2 SMNVEV (reference sequence).

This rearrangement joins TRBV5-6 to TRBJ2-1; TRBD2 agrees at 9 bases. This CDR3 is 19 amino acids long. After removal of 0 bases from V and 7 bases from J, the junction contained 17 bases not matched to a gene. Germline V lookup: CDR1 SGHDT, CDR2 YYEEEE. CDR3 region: CASSLVAGVLTSTGNEQFF. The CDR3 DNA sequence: TGTGCCAGCAGCTTGGTAGCGGGAGTACTCACTTCTACAGGGAATGAGCAGTTCTTC.

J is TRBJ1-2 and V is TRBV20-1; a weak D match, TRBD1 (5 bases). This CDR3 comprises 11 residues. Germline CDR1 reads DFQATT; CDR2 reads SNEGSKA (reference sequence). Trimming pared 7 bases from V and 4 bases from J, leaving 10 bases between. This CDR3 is CSVYRSYGYTF. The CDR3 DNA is TGCAGTGTTTACAGGAGCTATGGCTACACCTTC.

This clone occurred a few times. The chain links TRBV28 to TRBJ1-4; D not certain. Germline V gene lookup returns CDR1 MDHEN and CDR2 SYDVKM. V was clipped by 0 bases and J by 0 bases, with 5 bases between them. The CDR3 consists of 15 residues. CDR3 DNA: TGTGCCAGCAGTTTATGGGGGACAACTAATGAAAAACTGTTTTTT. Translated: CASSLWGTTNEKLFF.

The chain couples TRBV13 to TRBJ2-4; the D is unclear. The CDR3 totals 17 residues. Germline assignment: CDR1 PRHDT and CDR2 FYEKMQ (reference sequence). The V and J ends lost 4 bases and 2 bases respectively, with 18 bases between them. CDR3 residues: CASSSYLALETKNIQYF. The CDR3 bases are TGTGCCAGCAGCTCTTACTTAGCCCTTGAGACCAAAAACATTCAGTACTTC.

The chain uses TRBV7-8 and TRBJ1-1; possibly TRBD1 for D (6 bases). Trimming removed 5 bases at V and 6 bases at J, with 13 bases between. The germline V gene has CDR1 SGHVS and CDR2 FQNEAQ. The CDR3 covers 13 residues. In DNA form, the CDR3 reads TGTGCCAGCAGCCCCGACAGGTTTGCTGAAGCTTTCTTT. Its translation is CASSPDRFAEAFF.

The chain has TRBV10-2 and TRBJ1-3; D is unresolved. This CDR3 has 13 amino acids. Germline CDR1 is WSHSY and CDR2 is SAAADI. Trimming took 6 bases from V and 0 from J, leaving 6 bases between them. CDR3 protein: CASRDLSGNTIYF. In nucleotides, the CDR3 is TGCGCCAGCAGAGATCTCTCTGGAAACACCATATATTTT.

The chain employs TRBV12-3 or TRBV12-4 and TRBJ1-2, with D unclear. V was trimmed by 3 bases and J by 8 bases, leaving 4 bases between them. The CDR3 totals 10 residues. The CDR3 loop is CASSFSGYTF. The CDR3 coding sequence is TGTGCCAGCAGTTTTAGCGGCTACACCTTC.

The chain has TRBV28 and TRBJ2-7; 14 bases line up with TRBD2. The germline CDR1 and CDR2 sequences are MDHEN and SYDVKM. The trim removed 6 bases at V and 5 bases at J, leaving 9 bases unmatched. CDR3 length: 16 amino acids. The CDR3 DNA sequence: TGTGCCAGCAGGAGTGGGACTAGCGGGAGTGAGCACGAGCAGTACGTC. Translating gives CASRSGTSGSEHEQYV.

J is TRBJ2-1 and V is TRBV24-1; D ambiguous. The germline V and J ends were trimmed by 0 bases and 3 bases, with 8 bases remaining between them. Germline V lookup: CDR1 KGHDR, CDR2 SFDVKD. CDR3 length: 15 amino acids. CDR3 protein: CATSDLRARYNEQFF. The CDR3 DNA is TGTGCCACCAGTGATTTGCGCGCCCGCTACAATGAGCAGTTCTTC.

The CDR3 spells CASSPQGLSTEAFF. The DNA of the CDR3 is TGTGCCAGCAGCCCCCAGGGATTGAGCACTGAAGCTTTCTTT. The gene calls are TRBV7-3 and TRBJ1-1, with TRBD1 as a possible D gene (5 bases). Trimming took 5 bases from V and 4 from J, leaving 14 bases between them. This CDR3 has 14 amino acids. Germline V gene lookup returns CDR1 SGHTA and CDR2 FQGTGA.

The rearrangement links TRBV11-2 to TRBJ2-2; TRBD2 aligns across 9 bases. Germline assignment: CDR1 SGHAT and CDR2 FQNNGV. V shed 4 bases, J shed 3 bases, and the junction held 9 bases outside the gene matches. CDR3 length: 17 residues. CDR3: CASSSHGGRVYTGELFF. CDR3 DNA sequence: TGTGCCAGCAGCTCGCACGGCGGGAGGGTCTACACCGGGGAGCTGTTTTTT.

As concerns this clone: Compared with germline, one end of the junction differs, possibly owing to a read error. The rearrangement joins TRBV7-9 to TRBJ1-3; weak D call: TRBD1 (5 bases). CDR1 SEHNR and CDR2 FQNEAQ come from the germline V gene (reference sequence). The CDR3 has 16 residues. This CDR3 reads CASSFPLGRFGNAIYF. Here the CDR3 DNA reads TGTGCCAGCAGCTTTCCTCTGGGGCGGTTTGGAAACGCCATATATTTT.

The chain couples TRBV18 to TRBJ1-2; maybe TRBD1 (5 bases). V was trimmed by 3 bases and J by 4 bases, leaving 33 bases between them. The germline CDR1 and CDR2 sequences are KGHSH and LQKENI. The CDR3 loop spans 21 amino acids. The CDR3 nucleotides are TGTGCCAGCTCACCTACACAAAGCCGGCGGGACCCCGGGAGGGACCTCTATGGCTACACCTTC. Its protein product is CASSPTQSRRDPGRDLYGYTF.

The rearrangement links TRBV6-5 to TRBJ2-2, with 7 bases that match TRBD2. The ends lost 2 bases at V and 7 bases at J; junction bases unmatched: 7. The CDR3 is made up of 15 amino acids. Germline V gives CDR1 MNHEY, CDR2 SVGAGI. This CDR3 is CASSYRGTNVGELFF. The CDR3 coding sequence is TGTGCCAGCAGTTACCGGGGGACTAATGTCGGGGAGCTGTTTTTT.

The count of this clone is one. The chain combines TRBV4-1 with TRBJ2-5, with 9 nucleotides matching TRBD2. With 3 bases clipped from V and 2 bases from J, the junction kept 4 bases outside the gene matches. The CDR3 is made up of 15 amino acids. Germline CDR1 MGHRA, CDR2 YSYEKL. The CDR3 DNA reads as TGCGCCAGCAGCCAGGTGACTAGCGGACAAGAGACCCAGTACTTC. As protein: CASSQVTSGQETQYF.

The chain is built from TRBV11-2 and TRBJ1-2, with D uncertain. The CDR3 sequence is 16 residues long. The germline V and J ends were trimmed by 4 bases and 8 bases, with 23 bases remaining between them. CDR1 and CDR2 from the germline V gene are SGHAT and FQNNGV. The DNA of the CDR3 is TGTGCCAGCAGCTCCCAACCGCGGGCGGGTAGGTCGGGCTACACCTTC. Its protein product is CASSSQPRAGRSGYTF.

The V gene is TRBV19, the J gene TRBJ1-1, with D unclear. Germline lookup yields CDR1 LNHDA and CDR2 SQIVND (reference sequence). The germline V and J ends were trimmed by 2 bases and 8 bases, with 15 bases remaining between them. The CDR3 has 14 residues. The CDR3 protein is CASSITHFQVEAFF. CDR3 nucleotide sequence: TGTGCCAGTAGTATAACTCATTTCCAAGTGGAAGCTTTCTTT.

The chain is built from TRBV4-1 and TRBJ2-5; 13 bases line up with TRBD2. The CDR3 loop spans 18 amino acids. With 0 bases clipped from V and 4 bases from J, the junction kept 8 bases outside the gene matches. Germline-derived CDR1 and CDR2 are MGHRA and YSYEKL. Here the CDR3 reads CASSQDSPLAGGPETQYF. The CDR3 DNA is TGCGCCAGCAGCCAAGATTCCCCACTAGCGGGGGGGCCAGAGACCCAGTACTTC.

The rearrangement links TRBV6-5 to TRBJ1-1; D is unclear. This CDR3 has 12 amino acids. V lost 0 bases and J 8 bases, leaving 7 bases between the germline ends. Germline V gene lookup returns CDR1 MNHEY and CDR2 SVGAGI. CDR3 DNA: TGTGCCAGCAGTTACTCGCCGGGAGAAGCTTTCTTT. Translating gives CASSYSPGEAFF.

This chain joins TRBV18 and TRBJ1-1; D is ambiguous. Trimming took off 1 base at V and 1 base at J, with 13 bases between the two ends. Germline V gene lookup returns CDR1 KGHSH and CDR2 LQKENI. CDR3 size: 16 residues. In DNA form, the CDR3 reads TGTGCCAGCTCACCACTGGCGGACGGGTCGAACACTGAAGCTTTCTTT. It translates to CASSPLADGSNTEAFF.